The T cell receptor beta chain under discussion was sequenced for a study of T-cell reconstitution after alpha-beta-depleted transplantation in children. The TCRbeta library incorporated unique molecular identifiers. TCRdb independently ran MiXCR on the PCR reads; one entry per CDR3 protein. The sample has approximately 590,000 distinct CDR3 sequences, more than 9% seen once; the top ten hold less than 5%. This clonotype came up a few times. The CDR3 totals 14 residues. CDR1 is SGHNT and CDR2 is YENEEA in the germline V gene. V was cut by 8 bases and J by 1 base, with 12 bases left in between. The sequencing used PBMCs from the stem cell graft donor, collected from the stem cell graft. The J gene is TRBJ2-1, the V gene TRBV11-3, with D perhaps TRBD2 (6 bases). The receptor was derived from a human donor who donated a stem cell graft to a child with acute myeloid leukemia. CDR3 residues: CASGKRESYNEQFF. The CDR3 bases are TGTGCCAGCGGAAAACGGGAGTCCTACAATGAGCAGTTCTTC.